The source of this T cell receptor (beta chain) is a study of blood T cells in healthy people across ages. Combining a sample-barcoded 5' primer with a J-beta primer mix, a second PCR ran for roughly 6 to 12 cycles. All cDNA molecules were each tagged by a template-switch adaptor with 12 random nucleotides. TCRdb re-called the 5' RACE reads with MiXCR, one entry per CDR3 protein. The table lists 1.5 million to 2 million distinct CDR3 sequences, about 31% of them singletons, with around 11% in the top ten. There were healthy Caucasian individuals from Russia, aged about 6 to 95, serving as donors. With 3 bases clipped from V and 7 bases from J, the junction kept 10 bases outside the gene matches. This CDR3 spans 15 amino acids. Germline CDR1 SGHAT, CDR2 FQNNGV.

Sequenced material: blood. The TCR was taken from a woman aged 25 to 39 in good health. This chain connects TRBV11-2 to TRBJ2-7; TRBD2 agrees at 9 bases. The CDR3 region is CASSLESGRTGEQYF. DNA for the CDR3: TGTGCCAGCAGCTTGGAGAGCGGGAGGACCGGGGAGCAGTACTTC.